A single T cell receptor (beta chain) is shown here with its context. Its antigen is as yet unknown. Germline V gives CDR1 SGHRS, CDR2 YFSETQ. V shed 5 bases and J 0 bases; nucleotides not matched to a gene: 3. The CDR3 loop spans 16 amino acids. This entry is derived from a study of beta chain features in type 1 diabetes. General observations from the study: Relative to healthy donors, patients appeared to have naive, central memory and Treg TCRB repertoires that were more similar. Type 1 diabetes patients had moderately but significantly shorter TCRB CDR3s in all four CD4+ subsets.

Reverse transcription of all isolated RNA meant that expressed TCRB transcripts were sequenced. Only in-frame clones appear in the TCRdb table, and some are missing; sequencing was by immunoSEQ multiplex PCR. Here the sample spans around 190,000 clones, around 13% being singletons. The chain employs TRBV5-1 and TRBJ2-1; 12 positions agree with TRBD2. The source material was central memory CD4+ T cells from blood. This clonotype was sampled from a woman between 18 and 29 years old in good health. The CDR3 loop reads CASSQTSGSSYNEQFF. Written as DNA, the CDR3 is TGCGCCAGCAGTCAGACTAGCGGGAGCTCCTACAATGAGCAGTTCTTC.